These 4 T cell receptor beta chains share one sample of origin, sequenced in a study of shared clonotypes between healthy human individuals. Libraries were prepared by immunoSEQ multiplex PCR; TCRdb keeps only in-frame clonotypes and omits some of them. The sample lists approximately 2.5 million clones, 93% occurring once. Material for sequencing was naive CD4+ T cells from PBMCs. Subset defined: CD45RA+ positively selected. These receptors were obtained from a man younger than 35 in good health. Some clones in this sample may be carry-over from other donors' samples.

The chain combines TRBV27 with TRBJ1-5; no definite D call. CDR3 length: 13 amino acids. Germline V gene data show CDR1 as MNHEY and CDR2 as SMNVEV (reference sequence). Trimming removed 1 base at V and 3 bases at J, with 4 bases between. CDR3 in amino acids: CASSLFSNQPQHF. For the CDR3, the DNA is TGTGCCAGCAGTTTATTTTCCAATCAGCCCCAGCATTTT.

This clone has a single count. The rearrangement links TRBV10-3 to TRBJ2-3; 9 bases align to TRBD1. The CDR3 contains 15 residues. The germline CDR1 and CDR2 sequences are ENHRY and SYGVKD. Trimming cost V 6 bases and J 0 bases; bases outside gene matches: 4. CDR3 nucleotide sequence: TGTGCCATCAGGAGGGACAGGGAAAGCACAGATACGCAGTATTTT. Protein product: CAIRRDRESTDTQYF.

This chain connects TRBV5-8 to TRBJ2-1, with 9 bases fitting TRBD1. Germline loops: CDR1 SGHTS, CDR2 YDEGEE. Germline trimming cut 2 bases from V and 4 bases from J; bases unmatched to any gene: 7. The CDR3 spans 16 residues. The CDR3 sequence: CASSFYRGRRYNEQFF. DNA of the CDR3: TGTGCCAGCAGCTTTTACAGGGGGCGCCGGTACAATGAGCAGTTCTTC.

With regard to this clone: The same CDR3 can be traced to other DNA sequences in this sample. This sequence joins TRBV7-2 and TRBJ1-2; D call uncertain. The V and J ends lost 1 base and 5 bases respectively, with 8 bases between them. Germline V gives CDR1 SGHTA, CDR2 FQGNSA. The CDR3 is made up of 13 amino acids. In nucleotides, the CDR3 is TGTGCCAGCAGCTTAGACAGAGGGTATGGCTACACCTTC. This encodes CASSLDRGYGYTF.